The entry that follows covers one T cell receptor (beta chain) sequence. In the same sample, other DNA sequences code for this CDR3. The record originates from a study of blood T cell repertoires in COVID-19. At the level of the study: Both acute and convalescent COVID-19 samples were obtained from the United States, Italy and Spain.

The CDR3 covers 14 residues. Per the germline V gene, CDR1 is SNHLY and CDR2 is FYNNEI. V dropped 3 bases and J dropped 4 bases, with 12 bases sitting between them. The assay was immunoSEQ multiplex PCR, and TCRdb's table has in-frame clones only and misses some. The repertoire includes over 200,000 clones, approximately 83% of them detected once, and 4% to 5.5% sits in the top ten. Sequencing was done on a sample of peripheral blood. This sequence was found in a man aged 50-60 years with active or convalescent COVID-19. The genes are TRBV2 and TRBJ1-2, with D possibly being TRBD1 (5 bases). CDR3 bases: TGTGCCAGCAGTGAGGGAGGGAGGGGCTATGGCTACACCTTC. It is translated as CASSEGGRGYGYTF.